This is a list of T cell receptor beta chains from one sample in a study of Ad26.COV2.S vaccination and SARS-CoV-2 variants. Libraries were prepared by immunoSEQ multiplex PCR; TCRdb keeps only in-frame clonotypes and omits some of them. Of approximately 420,000 clones detected, around 87% appear once; the ten largest clones hold roughly 4%. The source material was peripheral blood, sampled in a trial of Ad26.COV2.S vaccine versus placebo. The source is a person between 18 and 60 years old who received the Ad26.COV2.S COVID-19 vaccine or a placebo. Both conserved end residues are part of each CDR3. Each record gives: V gene, J gene, clone size, D gene, CDR3 length, CDR3 DNA, CDR3 protein. D genes are given only for firm matches. The size field is filled for only some rows; it gives once, few, many or a size class.

v_call: TRBV9; j_call: TRBJ2-5; clone_size: .; d_call: .; cdr3_length: 14; cdr3_nt: TGTGCCAGCAGCGTAGAGGGGGGCAGGGAGACCCAGTACTTC; cdr3_aa: CASSVEGGRETQYF
v_call: TRBV6-6; j_call: TRBJ1-1; clone_size: .; d_call: TRBD1; cdr3_length: 15; cdr3_nt: TGTGCCAGCAGGCGGGACAGGGGGCAAGGTGCTGAAGCTTTCTTT; cdr3_aa: CASRRDRGQGAEAFF
v_call: TRBV7-2; j_call: TRBJ1-2; clone_size: .; d_call: .; cdr3_length: 13; cdr3_nt: TGTGCCAGCAGCTTAGGGCCGCGCTATGGCTACACCTTC; cdr3_aa: CASSLGPRYGYTF
v_call: TRBV2; j_call: TRBJ2-5; clone_size: .; d_call: TRBD1; cdr3_length: 14; cdr3_nt: TGTGCCAGCAGCGAGGGACAGAACCAAGAGACCCAGTACTTC; cdr3_aa: CASSEGQNQETQYF
v_call: TRBV20-1; j_call: TRBJ1-1; clone_size: .; d_call: .; cdr3_length: 13; cdr3_nt: TGCAGTGCTAGTGAGGGTTTGAACACTGAAGCTTTCTTT; cdr3_aa: CSASEGLNTEAFF
v_call: TRBV6-6; j_call: TRBJ1-1; clone_size: .; d_call: .; cdr3_length: 18; cdr3_nt: TGTGCCAGCAGTCCCACTATTAAGGGGGGGGGCACGAACACTGAAGCTTTCTTT; cdr3_aa: CASSPTIKGGGTNTEAFF
v_call: TRBV7-2; j_call: TRBJ2-7; clone_size: .; d_call: TRBD1; cdr3_length: 15; cdr3_nt: TGTGCCAGCAGCTTAGAGAGGGGGCGAAGTTACGAGCAGTACTTC; cdr3_aa: CASSLERGRSYEQYF
v_call: TRBV28; j_call: TRBJ1-2; clone_size: .; d_call: .; cdr3_length: 13; cdr3_nt: TGTGCCAGCAGTTTATACAGGTGGGGTGGCTACACCTTC; cdr3_aa: CASSLYRWGGYTF
v_call: TRBV29-1; j_call: TRBJ2-7; clone_size: .; d_call: TRBD2; cdr3_length: 16; cdr3_nt: TGCAGCGTTCCAAAAAGCCCGGGACTAGCGGGGGGGGAGCAGTACTTC; cdr3_aa: CSVPKSPGLAGGEQYF
v_call: TRBV11-3; j_call: TRBJ2-1; clone_size: .; d_call: TRBD2; cdr3_length: 16; cdr3_nt: TGTGCCAGCAGCCCGGTAGCGGGGGGACTGAAGAATGAGCAGTTCTTC; cdr3_aa: CASSPVAGGLKNEQFF
v_call: TRBV7-9; j_call: TRBJ2-7; clone_size: .; d_call: .; cdr3_length: 14; cdr3_nt: TGTGCCAGCAGCTCAGGGCGCCGGGCCTACGAGCAGTACTTC; cdr3_aa: CASSSGRRAYEQYF
v_call: TRBV6-4; j_call: TRBJ2-1; clone_size: .; d_call: .; cdr3_length: 10; cdr3_nt: TGTGCCAGCAGTGAAGACGAGCAGTTCTTC; cdr3_aa: CASSEDEQFF
v_call: TRBV6-5; j_call: TRBJ1-6; clone_size: .; d_call: .; cdr3_length: 13; cdr3_nt: TGTGCCAGCAGACAGAATTATAATTCACCCCTCCACTTT; cdr3_aa: CASRQNYNSPLHF
v_call: TRBV27; j_call: TRBJ2-1; clone_size: .; d_call: TRBD1; cdr3_length: 15; cdr3_nt: TGTGCCAGCAGCCGGGACAGGAATTCCTACAATGAGCAGTTCTTC; cdr3_aa: CASSRDRNSYNEQFF
v_call: TRBV4-1; j_call: TRBJ1-3; clone_size: .; d_call: .; cdr3_length: 16; cdr3_nt: TGCGCCAGCAGCAGTCCCATAGGGGGATCTGGAAACACCATATATTTT; cdr3_aa: CASSSPIGGSGNTIYF
v_call: TRBV10-3; j_call: TRBJ1-2; clone_size: few; d_call: TRBD1; cdr3_length: 15; cdr3_nt: TGTGCCATCAGTGGACAGGGGGCGCTCGGCTATGGCTACACCTTC; cdr3_aa: CAISGQGALGYGYTF
v_call: TRBV5-6; j_call: TRBJ1-5; clone_size: .; d_call: TRBD1; cdr3_length: 15; cdr3_nt: TGTGCCAGCAGCCTAAGACAGGGAGTCGATCAGCCCCAGCATTTT; cdr3_aa: CASSLRQGVDQPQHF
v_call: TRBV3-1/TRBV3-2; j_call: TRBJ1-6; clone_size: .; d_call: .; cdr3_length: 16; cdr3_nt: TGTGCCAGCAGCCACTCATGGGAGGGCTCCAATTCACCCCTCCACTTT; cdr3_aa: CASSHSWEGSNSPLHF
v_call: TRBV14; j_call: TRBJ2-2; clone_size: .; d_call: .; cdr3_length: 13; cdr3_nt: TGTGCCAGCAGCCAACACCGGTACGGGGAGCTGTTTTTT; cdr3_aa: CASSQHRYGELFF
v_call: TRBV6-1; j_call: TRBJ2-5; clone_size: once; d_call: .; cdr3_length: 13; cdr3_nt: TGTGCCAGCAGTGAAGTTCCAGGAGAGACCCAGTACTTC; cdr3_aa: CASSEVPGETQYF
v_call: TRBV7-3; j_call: TRBJ2-2; clone_size: .; d_call: TRBD1; cdr3_length: 16; cdr3_nt: TGTGCCAGCAGCTTTCAGGGGGTCGCGAACACCGGGGAGCTGTTTTTT; cdr3_aa: CASSFQGVANTGELFF
v_call: TRBV7-8; j_call: TRBJ2-2; clone_size: .; d_call: TRBD2; cdr3_length: 18; cdr3_nt: TGTGCCAGCAGCCCGCAGACTAGCGGGGGGACGAACACCGGGGAGCTGTTTTTT; cdr3_aa: CASSPQTSGGTNTGELFF
v_call: TRBV27; j_call: TRBJ2-5; clone_size: .; d_call: TRBD2; cdr3_length: 15; cdr3_nt: TGTGCCAGCAGTTTTAGCGGGGGGGCCTCGGAGACCCAGTACTTC; cdr3_aa: CASSFSGGASETQYF
v_call: TRBV10-3; j_call: TRBJ1-1; clone_size: .; d_call: .; cdr3_length: 13; cdr3_nt: TGTGCCATCACTGGACAGAAGAACACTGAAGCTTTCTTT; cdr3_aa: CAITGQKNTEAFF
v_call: TRBV11-3; j_call: TRBJ2-4; clone_size: .; d_call: .; cdr3_length: 15; cdr3_nt: TGTGCCAGCAGCTTAGTTGCGATAACGGGAAACATTCAGTACTTC; cdr3_aa: CASSLVAITGNIQYF
v_call: TRBV7-9; j_call: TRBJ2-6; clone_size: .; d_call: .; cdr3_length: 16; cdr3_nt: TGTGCCAGCAGCTCAACCGTAAGTTCCGGGGCCAACGTCCTGACTTTC; cdr3_aa: CASSSTVSSGANVLTF
v_call: TRBV6-2/TRBV6-3; j_call: TRBJ2-7; clone_size: .; d_call: .; cdr3_length: 20; cdr3_nt: TGTGCCAGCAGTTACTCGTATCTCCCCGGGACAGGGACTAGAGTGTACGAGCAGTACTTC; cdr3_aa: CASSYSYLPGTGTRVYEQYF
v_call: TRBV19; j_call: TRBJ1-2; clone_size: .; d_call: .; cdr3_length: 13; cdr3_nt: TGTGCCAGTAGTGATGACAGTAACTATGGCTACACCTTC; cdr3_aa: CASSDDSNYGYTF
v_call: TRBV27; j_call: TRBJ2-1; clone_size: .; d_call: TRBD1; cdr3_length: 14; cdr3_nt: TGTGCCAGCAGTTTTCTGACAGGGGACAATGAGCAGTTCTTC; cdr3_aa: CASSFLTGDNEQFF
v_call: TRBV7-9; j_call: TRBJ2-2; clone_size: .; d_call: .; cdr3_length: 16; cdr3_nt: TGTGCCAGCAGCTTAGATGACAGTACGAACACCGGGGAGCTGTTTTTT; cdr3_aa: CASSLDDSTNTGELFF
v_call: TRBV2; j_call: TRBJ1-5; clone_size: .; d_call: .; cdr3_length: 14; cdr3_nt: TGTGCCAGCAGCCCGCAGGGAGACAATCAGCCCCAGCATTTT; cdr3_aa: CASSPQGDNQPQHF
v_call: TRBV29-1; j_call: TRBJ1-1; clone_size: .; d_call: TRBD1; cdr3_length: 13; cdr3_nt: TGCAGCGTCTGGACAGGGGGGAACACTGAAGCTTTCTTT; cdr3_aa: CSVWTGGNTEAFF
v_call: TRBV25-1; j_call: TRBJ2-7; clone_size: .; d_call: TRBD2; cdr3_length: 13; cdr3_nt: TGTGCCAGCTGGCGGGGGGGCCAATACGAGCAGTACTTC; cdr3_aa: CASWRGGQYEQYF
v_call: TRBV30; j_call: TRBJ2-2; clone_size: .; d_call: TRBD1; cdr3_length: 18; cdr3_nt: TGTGCCTGGAGCCGACGACAGGGGCCTGGAACTTGGACCGGGGAGCTGTTTTTT; cdr3_aa: CAWSRRQGPGTWTGELFF
v_call: TRBV5-1; j_call: TRBJ1-4; clone_size: .; d_call: TRBD1; cdr3_length: 16; cdr3_nt: TGCGCCAGCAGCCAACCCGGGGACAGGGCGTATGAAAAACTGTTTTTT; cdr3_aa: CASSQPGDRAYEKLFF
v_call: TRBV18; j_call: TRBJ2-1; clone_size: .; d_call: .; cdr3_length: 14; cdr3_nt: TGTGCCAGCTCACCTAGTGCGGGAAACAATGAGCAGTTCTTC; cdr3_aa: CASSPSAGNNEQFF
v_call: TRBV10-3; j_call: TRBJ1-1; clone_size: .; d_call: .; cdr3_length: 16; cdr3_nt: TGTGCCATCAGTGTTGCCCGAGGGGCGGCGAACACTGAAGCTTTCTTT; cdr3_aa: CAISVARGAANTEAFF
v_call: TRBV2; j_call: TRBJ2-7; clone_size: once; d_call: .; cdr3_length: 15; cdr3_nt: TGTGCCAGCAGTGGACGCTTTCTCCTCTCCTACGAGCAGTACTTC; cdr3_aa: CASSGRFLLSYEQYF
v_call: TRBV7-9; j_call: TRBJ1-2; clone_size: once; d_call: .; cdr3_length: 13; cdr3_nt: TGTGCCAGCAGCTTGGCAGGGGCAGATGGCTACACCTTC; cdr3_aa: CASSLAGADGYTF
v_call: TRBV15; j_call: TRBJ2-1; clone_size: .; d_call: .; cdr3_length: 16; cdr3_nt: TGTGCCACCAGCAGAGGGAAAGTGAGCTCCTACAATGAGCAGTTCTTC; cdr3_aa: CATSRGKVSSYNEQFF
v_call: TRBV6-1; j_call: TRBJ2-5; clone_size: .; d_call: .; cdr3_length: 13; cdr3_nt: TGTGCCAGCAGCCTTACTAAGGAAGGAGCCCAGTACTTC; cdr3_aa: CASSLTKEGAQYF